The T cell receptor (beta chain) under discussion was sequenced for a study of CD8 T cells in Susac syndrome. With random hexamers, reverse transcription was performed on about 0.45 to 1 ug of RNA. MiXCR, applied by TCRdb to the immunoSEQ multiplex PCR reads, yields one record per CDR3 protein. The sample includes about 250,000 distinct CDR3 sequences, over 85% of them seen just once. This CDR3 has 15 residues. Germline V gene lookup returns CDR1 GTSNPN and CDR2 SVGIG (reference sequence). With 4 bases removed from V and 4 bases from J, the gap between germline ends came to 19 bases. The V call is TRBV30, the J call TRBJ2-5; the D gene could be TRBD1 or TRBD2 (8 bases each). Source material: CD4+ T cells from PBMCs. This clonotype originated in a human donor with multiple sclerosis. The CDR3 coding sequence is TGTGCCTGGATTCCCAGGGGGCGGGGGGTAGAGACCCAGTACTTC. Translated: CAWIPRGRGVETQYF.